This TCR beta chain was captured in a study of Ad26.COV2.S vaccination and SARS-CoV-2 variants (dated by TCRdb to the early 2020s). A note on the overall study: Vaccine-arm donors came from COV1001, a multicentre, randomized, double-blind, placebo-controlled phase I-IIa trial of Ad26.COV2.S in healthy adults. Ad26.COV2.S was administered intramuscularly at a dose of 5x10^10 or 1x10^11 viral particles, either as one shot or as two shots given 56 days apart. TCRbeta repertoire sequencing was used to assess the specificity and breadth of SARS-CoV-2-reactive T cell receptors after Ad26.COV2.S vaccination. Trial participants were randomized into five groups of five: low-dose or high-dose Ad26.COV2.S given once or twice, or placebo on both occasions. The TCR-sequenced set comprised approximately 30 samples: some 20 Ad26.COV2.S vaccine recipients, 5 placebo recipients and 8 SARS-CoV-2 convalescent individuals. Throughout the experiments and outcome assessment, investigators stayed blinded to trial group allocation.

TCRbeta CDR3 regions were sequenced with the immunoSEQ Assay. After extraction, genomic DNA underwent amplification by bias-controlled multiplex PCR, followed by high-throughput sequencing. Concerning the study's data processing: To quantify the absolute abundance of every unique TCRbeta CDR3 region, sequences were collapsed and filtered. Usable DNA was measured by amplifying reference genes present in all nucleated cells, and TCRbeta template counts were normalized to that usable DNA to estimate T cell fraction. Repertoire TCRs were annotated as SARS-CoV-2-specific by exact matching of V gene, CDR3 amino acid sequence and J gene to a known reactive TCR set. The reference SARS-CoV-2 TCR set came from MIRA and was filtered for enrichment in COVID-19-positive ImmuneCODE repertoires, removing public or cross-reactive TCRs. Using the MIRA antigens, annotated TCRs were further analysed by specific ORF or by position within an ORF. Depth was the summed frequency of annotated unique rearrangements, while breadth was defined as annotated unique rearrangements over total unique productive rearrangements. Two-sided Wilcoxon rank-sum tests were applied when comparing TCR breadth between groups. The table comes from immuneACCESS by way of TCRdb, which keeps in-frame sequences with V and J called. Part of the clones is missing from these tables; in studies checked, under half for an unresolved V gene and the rest for unknown reasons. That table furnishes V, J and clone size, whereas the DNA furnished D and trimming. This sample gives a few hundred thousand clones in total; about 90% of them show up just once. The ten largest clones capture roughly 3.9% of the sample.

In its sample, this clone was seen once. Its antigen is still unknown. No base qualities exist here, and no much larger clone lies one base off it. Per the publication, the treatment or condition label means: roughly 19 received Ad26.COV2.S at low or high dose, single or two shots; about 5 received placebo; per-sample allocation not given. For vaccine and placebo recipients, repertoires were sequenced using samples collected on day 63 after the first injection. Cohort 1b enrolled fewer than 30 adults aged 18-55 years at a single site in Boston, USA, between 29 July and 7 August 2020. As a vaccine, Ad26.COV2.S was a replication-incompetent adenovirus type 26 vector that expressed a prefusion-stabilized SARS-CoV-2 spike protein derived from the original Wuhan strain. A distance of 13 bases separates the germline ends of V and J, which lose 0 bases and 13 bases respectively. The CDR1 and CDR2 encoded by the germline V gene are SGHDN and FVKESK. The CDR3 has 14 amino acids, counting the end cysteine and phenylalanine. Only CDR3 DNA is held: 42 bases, read in frame from base 1.

Results and caveats for the whole study, not just this receptor: The study was not powered to compare responses between vaccine doses or regimens. After vaccination, spike-specific CD8+ and CD4+ T cell responses were reported to show substantial breadth. Vaccine and placebo recipients had comparable non-spike TCR breadth, which fits with the vaccine containing only spike. Higher spike-specific TCR breadth was observed in Ad26.COV2.S recipients than in placebo recipients (P = 0.0014). The authors noted that total T cell responses may have been underestimated by the TCR breadth and depth analyses.

This specimen was peripheral blood, taken in a trial of Ad26.COV2.S vaccine versus placebo. The sequence derives from a person aged 18-60 years who received the Ad26.COV2.S COVID-19 vaccine or a placebo. The sequence joins TRBV14 to TRBJ1-6; no D gene can be assigned with confidence. The sequence in DNA is TGTGCCAGCAGCCAAGATCTTACCACTTCCCCCCTCCACTTT. This sequence encodes CASSQDLTTSPLHF.